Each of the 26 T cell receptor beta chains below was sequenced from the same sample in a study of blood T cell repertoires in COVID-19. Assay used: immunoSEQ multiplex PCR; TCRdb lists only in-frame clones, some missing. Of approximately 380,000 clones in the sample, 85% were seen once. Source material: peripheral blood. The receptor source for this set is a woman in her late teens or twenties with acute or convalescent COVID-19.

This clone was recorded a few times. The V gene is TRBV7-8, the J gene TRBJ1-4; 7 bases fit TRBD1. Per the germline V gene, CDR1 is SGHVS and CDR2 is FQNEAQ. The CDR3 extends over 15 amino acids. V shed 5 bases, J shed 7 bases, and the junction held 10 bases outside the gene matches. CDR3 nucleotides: TGTGCCAGCAGCGTCCACAGGGGTCCTATTGAAAAACTGTTTTTT. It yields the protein CASSVHRGPIEKLFF.

The CDR3 DNA sequence: TGTAGTGTCGGACAGGGCTTTAGCACAGATACGCAGTATTTT. Protein sequence: CSVGQGFSTDTQYF. The chain couples TRBV28 to TRBJ2-3; 8 nucleotides line up with TRBD1. Germline V gene data show CDR1 as MDHEN and CDR2 as SYDVKM. The CDR3 spans 14 residues.

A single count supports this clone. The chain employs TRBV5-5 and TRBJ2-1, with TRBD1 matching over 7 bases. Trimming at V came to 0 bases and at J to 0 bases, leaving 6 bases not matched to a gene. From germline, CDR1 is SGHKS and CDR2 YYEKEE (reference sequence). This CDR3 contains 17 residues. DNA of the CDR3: TGTGCCAGCAGCTTGGCGCCCGGGACAGCCTCCTACAATGAGCAGTTCTTC. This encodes CASSLAPGTASYNEQFF. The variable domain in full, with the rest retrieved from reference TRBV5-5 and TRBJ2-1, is DAGVTQSPTHLIKTRGQQVTLRCSPISGHKSVSWYQQVLGQGPQFIFQYYEKEERGRGNFPDRFSARQFPNYSSELNVNALLLGDSALYLCASSLAPGTASYNEQFFGPGTRLTVL.

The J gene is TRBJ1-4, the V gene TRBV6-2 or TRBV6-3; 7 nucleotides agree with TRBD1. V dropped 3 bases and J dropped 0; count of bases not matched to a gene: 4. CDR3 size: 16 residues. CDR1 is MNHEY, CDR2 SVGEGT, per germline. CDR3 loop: CASSYGQVATNEKLFF. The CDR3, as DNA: TGTGCCAGCAGTTATGGACAGGTTGCAACTAATGAAAAACTGTTTTTT.

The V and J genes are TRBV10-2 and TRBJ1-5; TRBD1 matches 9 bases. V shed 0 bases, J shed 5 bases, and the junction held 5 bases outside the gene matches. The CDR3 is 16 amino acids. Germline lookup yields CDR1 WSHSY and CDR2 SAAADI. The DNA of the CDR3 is TGCGCCAGCAGTGAGTCGGGACAGGGTGCCGATCAGCCCCAGCATTTT. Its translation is CASSESGQGADQPQHF.

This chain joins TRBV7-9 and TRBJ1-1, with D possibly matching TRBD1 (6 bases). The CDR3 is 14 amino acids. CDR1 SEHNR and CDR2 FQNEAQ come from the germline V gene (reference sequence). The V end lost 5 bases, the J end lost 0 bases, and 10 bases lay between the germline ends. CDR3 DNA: TGTGCCAGCAGCCCGACAGGAGTGAACACTGAAGCTTTCTTT. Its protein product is CASSPTGVNTEAFF.

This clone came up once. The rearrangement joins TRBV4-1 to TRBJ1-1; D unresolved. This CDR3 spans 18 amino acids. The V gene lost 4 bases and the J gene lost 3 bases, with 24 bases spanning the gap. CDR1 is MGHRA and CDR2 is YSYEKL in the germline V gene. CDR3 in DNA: TGCGCCAGCAGCCCACATAACAACCCGGGAATCCCTGACACTGAAGCTTTCTTT. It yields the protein CASSPHNNPGIPDTEAFF.

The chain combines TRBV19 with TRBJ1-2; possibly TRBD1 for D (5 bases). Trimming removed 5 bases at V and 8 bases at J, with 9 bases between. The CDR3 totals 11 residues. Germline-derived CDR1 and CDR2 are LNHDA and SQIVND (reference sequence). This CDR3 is CASSSPGGYTF. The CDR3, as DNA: TGTGCCAGTAGTTCTCCAGGGGGCTACACCTTC.

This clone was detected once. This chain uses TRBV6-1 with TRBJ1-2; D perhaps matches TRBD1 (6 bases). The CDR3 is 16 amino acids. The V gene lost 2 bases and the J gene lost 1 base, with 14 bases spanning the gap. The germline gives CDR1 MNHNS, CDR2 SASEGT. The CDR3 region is CASSEFVGASNYGYTF. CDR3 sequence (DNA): TGTGCCAGCAGTGAATTTGTGGGGGCCAGTAACTATGGCTACACCTTC.

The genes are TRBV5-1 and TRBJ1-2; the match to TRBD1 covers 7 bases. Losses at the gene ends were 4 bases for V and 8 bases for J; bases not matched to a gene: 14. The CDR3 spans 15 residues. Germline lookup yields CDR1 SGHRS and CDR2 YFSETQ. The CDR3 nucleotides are TGCGCCAGCAGCGAGCCGTGGGGACAGACAGAAGGCTACACCTTC. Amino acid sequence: CASSEPWGQTEGYTF.

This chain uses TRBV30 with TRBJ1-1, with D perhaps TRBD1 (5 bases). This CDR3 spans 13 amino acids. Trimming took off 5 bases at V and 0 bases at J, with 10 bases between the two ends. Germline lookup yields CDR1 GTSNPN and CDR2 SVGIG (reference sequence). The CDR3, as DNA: TGTGCCTGGGTACAGGACATGAACACTGAAGCTTTCTTT. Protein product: CAWVQDMNTEAFF.

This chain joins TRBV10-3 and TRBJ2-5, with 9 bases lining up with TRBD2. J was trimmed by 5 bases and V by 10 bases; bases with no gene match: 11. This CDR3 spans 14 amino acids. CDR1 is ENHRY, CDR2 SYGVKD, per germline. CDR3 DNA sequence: TGTGCCAGTAGCGGGAGCTCCTCGGGGGAGACCCAGTACTTC. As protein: CASSGSSSGETQYF.

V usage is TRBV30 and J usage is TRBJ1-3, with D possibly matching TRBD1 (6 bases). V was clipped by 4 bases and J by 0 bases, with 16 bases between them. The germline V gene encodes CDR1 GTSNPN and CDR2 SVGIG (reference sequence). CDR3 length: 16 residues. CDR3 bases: TGTGCCTGGACACAGGGATCCCCCCTCTCTGGAAACACCATATATTTT. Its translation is CAWTQGSPLSGNTIYF.

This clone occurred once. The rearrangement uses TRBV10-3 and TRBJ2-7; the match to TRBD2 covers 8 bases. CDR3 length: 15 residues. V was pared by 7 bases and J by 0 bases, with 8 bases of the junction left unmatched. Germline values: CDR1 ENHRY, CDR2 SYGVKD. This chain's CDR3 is CAITRGGTSSYEQYF. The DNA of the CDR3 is TGTGCCATCACTCGGGGGGGGACTAGCTCCTACGAGCAGTACTTC.

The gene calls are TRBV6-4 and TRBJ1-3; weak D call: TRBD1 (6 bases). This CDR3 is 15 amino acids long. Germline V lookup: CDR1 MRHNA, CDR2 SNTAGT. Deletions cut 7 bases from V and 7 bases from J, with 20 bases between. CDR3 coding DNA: TGTGCCAGCACCACAGTACCGGGACATGGGAACACCATATATTTT. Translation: CASTTVPGHGNTIYF.

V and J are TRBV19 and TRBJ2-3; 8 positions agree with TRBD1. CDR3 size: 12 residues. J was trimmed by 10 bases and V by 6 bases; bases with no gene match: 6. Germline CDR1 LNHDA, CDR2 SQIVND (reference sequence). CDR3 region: CASSSGQGAQYF. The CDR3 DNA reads TGTGCCAGTAGCTCCGGACAGGGAGCGCAGTATTTT.

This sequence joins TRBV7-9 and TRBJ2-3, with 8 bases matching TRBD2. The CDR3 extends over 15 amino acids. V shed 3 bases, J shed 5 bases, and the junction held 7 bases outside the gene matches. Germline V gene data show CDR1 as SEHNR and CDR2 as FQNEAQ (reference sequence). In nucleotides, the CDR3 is TGTGCCAGCAGCTTCCCGGGGGGGAGGAAAGATACGCAGTATTTT. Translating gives CASSFPGGRKDTQYF.

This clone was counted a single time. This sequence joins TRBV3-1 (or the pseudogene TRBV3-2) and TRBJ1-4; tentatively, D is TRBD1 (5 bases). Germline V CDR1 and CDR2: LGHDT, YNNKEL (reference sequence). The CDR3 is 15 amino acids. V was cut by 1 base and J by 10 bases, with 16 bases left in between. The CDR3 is CASSQAAGDSAKLFF. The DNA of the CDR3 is TGTGCCAGCAGCCAAGCTGCGGGGGATTCCGCAAAACTGTTTTTT.

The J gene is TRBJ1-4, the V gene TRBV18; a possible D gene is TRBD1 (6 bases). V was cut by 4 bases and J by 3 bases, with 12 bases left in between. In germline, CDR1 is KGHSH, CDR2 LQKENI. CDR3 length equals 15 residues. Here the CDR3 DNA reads TGTGCCAGCTCACTAAACAGGGCCCCTAATGAAAAACTGTTTTTT. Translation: CASSLNRAPNEKLFF.

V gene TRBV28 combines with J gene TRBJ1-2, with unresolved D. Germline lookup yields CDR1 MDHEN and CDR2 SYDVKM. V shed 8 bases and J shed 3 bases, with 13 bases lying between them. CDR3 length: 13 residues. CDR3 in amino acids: CASSPEVDYGYTF. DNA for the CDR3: TGTGCCAGCTCCCCAGAAGTGGACTATGGCTACACCTTC.

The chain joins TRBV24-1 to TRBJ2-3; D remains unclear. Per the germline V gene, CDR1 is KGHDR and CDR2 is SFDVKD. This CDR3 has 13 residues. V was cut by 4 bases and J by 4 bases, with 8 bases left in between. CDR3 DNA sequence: TGTGCCACCAGTGACCCGACATCAGATACGCAGTATTTT. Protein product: CATSDPTSDTQYF.

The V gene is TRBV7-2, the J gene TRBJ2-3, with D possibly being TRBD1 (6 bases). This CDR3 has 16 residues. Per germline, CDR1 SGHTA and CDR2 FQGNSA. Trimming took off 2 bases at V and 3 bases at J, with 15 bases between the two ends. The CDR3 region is CASSLQAGGGTDTQYF. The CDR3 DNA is TGTGCCAGCAGCTTACAAGCTGGGGGCGGAACAGATACGCAGTATTTT.

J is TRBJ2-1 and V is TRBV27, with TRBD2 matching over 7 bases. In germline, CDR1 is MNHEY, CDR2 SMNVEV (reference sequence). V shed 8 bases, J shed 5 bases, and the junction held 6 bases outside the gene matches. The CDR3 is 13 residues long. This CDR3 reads CASSYGGNNEQFF. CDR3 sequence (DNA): TGTGCCAGCTCGTACGGGGGGAACAATGAGCAGTTCTTC.

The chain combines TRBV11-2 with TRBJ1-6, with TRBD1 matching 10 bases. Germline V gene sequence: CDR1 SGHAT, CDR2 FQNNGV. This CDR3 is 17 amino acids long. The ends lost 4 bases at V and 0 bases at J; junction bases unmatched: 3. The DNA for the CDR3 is TGTGCCAGCAGCTCTTGGACAGGGGGCTCCTATAATTCACCCCTCCACTTT. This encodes CASSSWTGGSYNSPLHF.

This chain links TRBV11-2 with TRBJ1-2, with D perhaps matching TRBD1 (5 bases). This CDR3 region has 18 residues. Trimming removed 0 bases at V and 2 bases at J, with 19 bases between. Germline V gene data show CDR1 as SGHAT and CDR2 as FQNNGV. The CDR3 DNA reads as TGTGCCAGCAGCTTAGACCCCCTATTAGGGGTGGAAAACTATGGCTACACCTTC. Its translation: CASSLDPLLGVENYGYTF.

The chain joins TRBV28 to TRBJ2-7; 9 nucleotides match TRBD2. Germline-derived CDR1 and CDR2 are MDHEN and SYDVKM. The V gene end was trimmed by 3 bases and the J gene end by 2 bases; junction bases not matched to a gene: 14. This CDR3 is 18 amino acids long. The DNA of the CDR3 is TGTGCCAGCAGTTTTCCTCTTAGCGGGAGCCACCTTACCTACGAGCAGTACTTC. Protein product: CASSFPLSGSHLTYEQYF.